This T cell receptor beta chain was sequenced for a study of blood T cell repertoires in COVID-19. Germline CDR1 and CDR2: WNHNN and SYGVQD (reference sequence). The CDR3 is 16 amino acids. Trimming shortened V by 4 bases and J by 1 base, and 16 bases separated the two germline ends. Using immunoSEQ multiplex PCR, the repertoire was profiled, and TCRdb retains in-frame clones only, with some absent. This sample has tens of thousands of clones, with 80% to 95% found just once. This sequence originates from a human donor in a cohort sampled during active COVID-19. The chain links TRBV10-1 to TRBJ2-5; no clear D gene. The material sequenced was peripheral blood. CDR3 protein: CASSGAISPTQETQYF. As DNA, the CDR3 is TGCGCCAGCAGTGGGGCCATTTCGCCTACCCAAGAGACCCAGTACTTC.